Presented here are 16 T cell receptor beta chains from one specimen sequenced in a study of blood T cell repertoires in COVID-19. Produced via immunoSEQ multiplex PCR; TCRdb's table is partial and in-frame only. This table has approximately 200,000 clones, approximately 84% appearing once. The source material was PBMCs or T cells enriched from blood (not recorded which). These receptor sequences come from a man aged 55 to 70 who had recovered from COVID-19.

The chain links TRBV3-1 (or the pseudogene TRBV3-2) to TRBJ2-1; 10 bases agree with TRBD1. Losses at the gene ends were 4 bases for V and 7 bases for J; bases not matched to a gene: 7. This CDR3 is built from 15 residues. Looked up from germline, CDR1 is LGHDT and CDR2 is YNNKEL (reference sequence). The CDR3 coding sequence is TGTGCCAGCAGCCTTCCGGGACAGGGGTGGAATGAGCAGTTCTTC. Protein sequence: CASSLPGQGWNEQFF.

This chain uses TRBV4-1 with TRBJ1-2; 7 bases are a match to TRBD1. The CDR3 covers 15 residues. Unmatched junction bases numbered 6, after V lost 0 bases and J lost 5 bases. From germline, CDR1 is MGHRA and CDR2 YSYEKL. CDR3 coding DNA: TGCGCCAGCAGCCAAGAGGGGCAGGGGGTATATGGCTACACCTTC. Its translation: CASSQEGQGVYGYTF.

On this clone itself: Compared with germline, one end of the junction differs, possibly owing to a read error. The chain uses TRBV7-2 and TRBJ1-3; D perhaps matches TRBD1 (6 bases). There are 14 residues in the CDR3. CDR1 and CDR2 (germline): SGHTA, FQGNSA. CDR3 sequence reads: CASSLEQGDPKTRF. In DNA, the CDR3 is TGTGCCAGCAGCTTAGAACAGGGAGACCCCAAAACCCGTTTT.

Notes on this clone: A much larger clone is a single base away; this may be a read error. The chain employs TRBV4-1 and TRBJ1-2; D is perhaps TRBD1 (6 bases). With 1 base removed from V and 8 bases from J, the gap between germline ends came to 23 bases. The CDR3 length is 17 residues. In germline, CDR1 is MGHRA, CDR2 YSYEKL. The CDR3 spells CASSQVWGQGGASGYTF. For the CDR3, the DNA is TGCGCCAGCAGCCAAGTTTGGGGGCAAGGGGGGGCGAGCGGCTACACCTTC.

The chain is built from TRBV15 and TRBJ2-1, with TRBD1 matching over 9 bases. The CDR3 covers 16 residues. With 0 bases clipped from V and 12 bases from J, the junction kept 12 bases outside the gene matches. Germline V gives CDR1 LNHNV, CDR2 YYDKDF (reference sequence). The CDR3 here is CATSRDHGTGLGWQFF. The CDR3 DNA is TGTGCCACCAGCAGAGATCACGGGACAGGGTTGGGTTGGCAGTTCTTC.

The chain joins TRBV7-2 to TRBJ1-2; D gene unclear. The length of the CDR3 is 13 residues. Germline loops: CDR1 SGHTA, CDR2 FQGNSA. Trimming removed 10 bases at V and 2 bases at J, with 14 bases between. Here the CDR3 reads CATRPGRNYGYTF. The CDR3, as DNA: TGTGCCACCCGCCCGGGGAGAAACTATGGCTACACCTTC.

The DNA for the CDR3 is TGTGCCAGCTCACTTACGCAGTCGGGTAATGAAAAACTGTTTTTT. It encodes CASSLTQSGNEKLFF. The V and J genes are TRBV18 and TRBJ1-4; no definite D call. Germline assignment: CDR1 KGHSH and CDR2 LQKENI. The CDR3 loop spans 15 amino acids. V was pared by 4 bases and J by 4 bases, with 13 bases between.

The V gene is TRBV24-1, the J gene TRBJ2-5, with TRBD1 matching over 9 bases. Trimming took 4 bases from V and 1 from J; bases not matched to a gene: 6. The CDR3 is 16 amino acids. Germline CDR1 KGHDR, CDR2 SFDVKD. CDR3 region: CATSDLDRGLQETQYF. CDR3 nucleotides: TGTGCCACCAGTGACCTGGACAGGGGACTCCAAGAGACCCAGTACTTC.

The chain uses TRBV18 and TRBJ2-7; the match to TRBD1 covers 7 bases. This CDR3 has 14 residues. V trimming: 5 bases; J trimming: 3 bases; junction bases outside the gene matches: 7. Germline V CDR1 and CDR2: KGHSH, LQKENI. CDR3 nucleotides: TGTGCCAGCTCATCCTCCTGGGACAGCTACGAGCAGTACTTC. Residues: CASSSSWDSYEQYF.

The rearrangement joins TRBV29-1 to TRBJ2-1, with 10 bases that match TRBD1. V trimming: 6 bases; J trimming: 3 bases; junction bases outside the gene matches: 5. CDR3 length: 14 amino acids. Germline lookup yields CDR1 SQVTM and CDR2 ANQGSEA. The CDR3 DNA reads TGCAGCGTCGACCGGGACAGGGGCTACAATGAGCAGTTCTTC. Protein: CSVDRDRGYNEQFF.

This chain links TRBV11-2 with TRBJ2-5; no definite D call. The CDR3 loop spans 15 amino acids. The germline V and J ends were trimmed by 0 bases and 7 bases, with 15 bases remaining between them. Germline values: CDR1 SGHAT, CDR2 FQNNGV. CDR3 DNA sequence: TGTGCCAGCAGCTTAGATGGAATAGCTGCTAGGACCCAGTACTTC. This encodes CASSLDGIAARTQYF.

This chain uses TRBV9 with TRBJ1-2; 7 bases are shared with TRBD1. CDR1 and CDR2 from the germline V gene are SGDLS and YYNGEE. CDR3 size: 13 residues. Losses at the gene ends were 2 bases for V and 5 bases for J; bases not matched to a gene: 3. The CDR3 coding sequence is TGTGCCAGCAGCGTCGGGACAGAATATGGCTACACCTTC. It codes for CASSVGTEYGYTF.

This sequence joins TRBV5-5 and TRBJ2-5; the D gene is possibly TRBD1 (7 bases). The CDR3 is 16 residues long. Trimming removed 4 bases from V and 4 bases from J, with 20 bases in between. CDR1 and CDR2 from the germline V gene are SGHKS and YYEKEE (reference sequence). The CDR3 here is CASSGGTAGRRETQYF. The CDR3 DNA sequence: TGTGCCAGCAGCGGCGGGACAGCCGGGAGACGAGAGACCCAGTACTTC.

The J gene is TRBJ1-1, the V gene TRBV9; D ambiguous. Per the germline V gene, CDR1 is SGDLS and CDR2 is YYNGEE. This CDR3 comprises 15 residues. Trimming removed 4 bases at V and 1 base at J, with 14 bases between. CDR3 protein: CASSPGAKPNTEAFF. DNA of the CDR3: TGTGCCAGCAGCCCCGGAGCTAAGCCGAACACTGAAGCTTTCTTT. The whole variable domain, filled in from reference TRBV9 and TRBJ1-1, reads DSGVTQTPKHLITATGQRVTLRCSPRSGDLSVYWYQQSLDQGLQFLIQYYNGEERAKGNILERFSAQQFPDLHSELNLSSLELGDSALYFCASSPGAKPNTEAFFGQGTRLTVV.

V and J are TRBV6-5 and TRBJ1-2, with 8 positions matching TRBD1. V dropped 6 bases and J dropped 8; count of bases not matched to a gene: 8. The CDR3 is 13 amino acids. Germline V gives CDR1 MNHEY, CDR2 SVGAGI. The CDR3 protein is CASRETGEHGYTF. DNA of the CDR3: TGTGCCAGCAGGGAGACAGGGGAGCACGGCTACACCTTC.

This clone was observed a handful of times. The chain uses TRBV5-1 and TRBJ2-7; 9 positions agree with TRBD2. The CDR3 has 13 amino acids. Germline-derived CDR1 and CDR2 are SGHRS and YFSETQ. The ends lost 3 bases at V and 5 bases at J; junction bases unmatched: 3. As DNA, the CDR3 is TGCGCCAGCAGCTCGGGACTAGCCGACGAGCAGTACTTC. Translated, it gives CASSSGLADEQYF.